A selection of T cell receptor beta chains follows, all from one sample in a study of OX40 agonist ivuxolimab in advanced cancers. Profiling relied on immunoSEQ multiplex PCR, and the TCRdb table lists in-frame clones only, not all of them. Of roughly 50,000 clones listed, roughly 89% are singletons. The sample here was CD4+ or CD8+ T cells sorted from blood, taken in a trial of the OX40 agonist ivuxolimab. The receptor set was obtained from an adult with an advanced solid tumor such as melanoma, head and neck, liver or kidney cancer. The CDR3 runs from the conserved cysteine through the conserved F or W. The D gene is left open where the match is weak. Clone size is given for some rows only: seen once, a few or many times, or a class if the clone is expanded.

V: TRBV6-6; J: TRBJ1-4; size: -; D: -; DNA: TGTGCCGGTCAGACCCGGGACTCTGAAAAACTGTTTTTT; CDR3: CAGQTRDSEKLFF
V: TRBV2; J: TRBJ2-1; size: few; D: -; DNA: TGTGCCAGCAAGGGGGCGGGGTCCTACAATGAGCAGTTCTTC; CDR3: CASKGAGSYNEQFF
V: TRBV10-3; J: TRBJ1-3; size: -; D: -; DNA: TGTGCCATCAGTGACAGGGCGGCTGGAAACACCATATATTTT; CDR3: CAISDRAAGNTIYF
V: TRBV29-1; J: TRBJ2-3; size: -; D: -; DNA: TGCAGCGTTGCACGCGACGGGGATACGCAGTATTTT; CDR3: CSVARDGDTQYF
V: TRBV4-1; J: TRBJ1-5; size: once; D: -; DNA: TGCGCCAGCAGCCGAGGGGGACTGGGCGGTCAGCCCCAGCATTTT; CDR3: CASSRGGLGGQPQHF
V: TRBV10-1; J: TRBJ2-7; size: -; D: TRBD2; DNA: TGCGCCAGCACCCCGTGGGGCCTAGCGGGACCAACTCTCTACGAGCAGTACTTC; CDR3: CASTPWGLAGPTLYEQYF
V: TRBV29-1; J: TRBJ1-4; size: -; D: TRBD1; DNA: TGCAGCACCGGGGACAGGGGAGGGGAAAAACTGTTTTTT; CDR3: CSTGDRGGEKLFF
V: TRBV10-3; J: TRBJ2-3; size: -; D: -; DNA: TGTGCCACCGGCGGGAGCACAGATACGCAGTATTTT; CDR3: CATGGSTDTQYF
V: TRBV6-5; J: TRBJ1-3; size: -; D: -; DNA: TGTGCCAGCAGTAAGCATCAGCGCTCTGGAAACACCATATATTTT; CDR3: CASSKHQRSGNTIYF
V: TRBV28; J: TRBJ1-2; size: -; D: TRBD1; DNA: TGTGCCAGCAGTGCCTCTTGGGGACAGACGAACTATGGCTACACCTTC; CDR3: CASSASWGQTNYGYTF
V: TRBV14; J: TRBJ1-3; size: -; D: -; DNA: TGTGCCAGCAGCCGAAGGAACAGCCCAAGAGTGGGAAACACCATATATTTT; CDR3: CASSRRNSPRVGNTIYF
V: TRBV10-3; J: TRBJ2-7; size: -; D: TRBD2; DNA: TGTGCCTATCCCGGGAGGGGGGGGGAGCAGTACTTC; CDR3: CAYPGRGGEQYF
V: TRBV18; J: TRBJ2-2; size: -; D: -; DNA: TGTGCCAGCTCACCACAGGGGGACACCGGGGAGCTGTTTTTT; CDR3: CASSPQGDTGELFF
V: TRBV28; J: TRBJ1-2; size: -; D: TRBD1; DNA: TGTGCCAGCGGATCCGGGACAGGCACTCTCTATGGCTACACCTTC; CDR3: CASGSGTGTLYGYTF
V: TRBV6-5; J: TRBJ1-4; size: -; D: -; DNA: TGTGCCAGCAGTTATCGGGGAACGGACGAAAAACTGTTTTTT; CDR3: CASSYRGTDEKLFF
V: TRBV6-1; J: TRBJ2-3; size: -; D: -; DNA: TGTGCCAGCAGTGAAGCTCTAAGCGTGCAGGGGATCAGCACAGATACGCAGTATTTT; CDR3: CASSEALSVQGISTDTQYF
V: TRBV12-2; J: TRBJ2-7; size: -; D: -; DNA: TGTGCAAGTCCCGAAACGGACACCCGCTCCTACGAGCAGTACTTC; CDR3: CASPETDTRSYEQYF
V: TRBV7-7; J: TRBJ2-5; size: -; D: -; DNA: TGTGCTAGCAGCCCAGGGGATGTGGGAGCGGGAGAGACCCAGTACTTC; CDR3: CASSPGDVGAGETQYF
V: TRBV19; J: TRBJ2-7; size: once; D: -; DNA: TGTGCCAGTAGTCCCGAGACCCAAAGGGGTTCCTACGAGCAGTACTTC; CDR3: CASSPETQRGSYEQYF
V: TRBV6-1; J: TRBJ1-4; size: -; D: -; DNA: TGTGCCAGCCGTACCCAGGGAACTAATGAAAAACTGTTTTTT; CDR3: CASRTQGTNEKLFF
V: TRBV23-1; J: TRBJ1-2; size: -; D: -; DNA: TGCGCCAGCAGTACCACGTTACGCAGAAAGACCTATGGCTACACCTTC; CDR3: CASSTTLRRKTYGYTF
V: TRBV2; J: TRBJ1-6; size: -; D: TRBD1; DNA: TGTGCCAGCACCCAGGACAGGGCGGTCTCACCCCTCCACTTT; CDR3: CASTQDRAVSPLHF
V: TRBV2; J: TRBJ2-7; size: -; D: TRBD2; DNA: TGTGCCAGCAGTGTGTTAGCGGGGGTGTACGGGGGTTCCTACGAGCAGTACTTC; CDR3: CASSVLAGVYGGSYEQYF
V: TRBV6-6; J: TRBJ1-2; size: -; D: -; DNA: TGTGCCAGCAGCTTACAGGGAGCCAACTATGGCTACACCTTC; CDR3: CASSLQGANYGYTF
V: TRBV18; J: TRBJ1-4; size: -; D: -; DNA: TGTGCCAGCTCACCAGGGGGCCAGAGGGAAAAACTGTTTTTT; CDR3: CASSPGGQREKLFF
V: TRBV27; J: TRBJ2-7; size: once; D: TRBD2; DNA: TGTGCCAGCAGTGCCCGTTTCGGGGGGAAATACGAGCAGTACTTC; CDR3: CASSARFGGKYEQYF
V: TRBV27; J: TRBJ2-5; size: -; D: TRBD2; DNA: TGTGCCAGCAGAGGGGGGCTAGCGGGGGGACAAGAGACCCAGTACTTC; CDR3: CASRGGLAGGQETQYF
V: TRBV5-4; J: TRBJ2-3; size: -; D: -; DNA: TGTGCCAGCAGCTTAAACGGGGGGCGCACAGATACGCAGTATTTT; CDR3: CASSLNGGRTDTQYF
V: TRBV7-9; J: TRBJ1-4; size: -; D: TRBD1; DNA: TGTGCCAGCAGTCGGTTGACAGGGGGCGATGAAAAACTGTTTTTT; CDR3: CASSRLTGGDEKLFF
V: TRBV2; J: TRBJ2-7; size: -; D: TRBD2; DNA: TGTGCCAGCATGGGGGGGAGCGTCATTGGAAACGAGCAGTACTTC; CDR3: CASMGGSVIGNEQYF
V: TRBV9; J: TRBJ1-1; size: -; D: -; DNA: TGTGCCAGCAGCGTAGGATGGGGCGGAGGGGCTGAAGCTTTCTTT; CDR3: CASSVGWGGGAEAFF
V: TRBV30; J: TRBJ1-5; size: -; D: -; DNA: TGTGCCTGGAGCCGCCATTCAAATCAGCCCCAGCATTTT; CDR3: CAWSRHSNQPQHF
V: TRBV9; J: TRBJ2-3; size: -; D: -; DNA: TGTGCCAGCTCACGTACAGACGCTCGGGCGGATACGCAGTATTTT; CDR3: CASSRTDARADTQYF
V: TRBV19; J: TRBJ2-5; size: once; D: -; DNA: TGTGCCAGTAGTGCCTTACTCCAAGAGACCCAGTACTTC; CDR3: CASSALLQETQYF
V: TRBV28; J: TRBJ1-1; size: -; D: -; DNA: TGTGCCAGCAGTCCCTACCGGGACCCAACTTTTATGGCCACTGAAGCTTTCTTT; CDR3: CASSPYRDPTFMATEAFF
V: TRBV6-4; J: TRBJ2-2; size: -; D: -; DNA: TGTGCCAGCAGCAACAACCACAGGTCAGTTGGTGGCACCGGGGAGCTGTTTTTT; CDR3: CASSNNHRSVGGTGELFF
V: TRBV5-1; J: TRBJ1-5; size: -; D: -; DNA: TGCGCCAGCAGCTTGGCCGGCAGGGTAGGCCAGCCCCAGCATTTT; CDR3: CASSLAGRVGQPQHF
V: TRBV9; J: TRBJ2-1; size: -; D: -; DNA: TGTGCCAGCAGCGCCCTCTACAATGAGCAGTTCTTC; CDR3: CASSALYNEQFF
V: TRBV10-3; J: TRBJ1-1; size: once; D: -; DNA: TGTGCCATCAGCCCGACCGGGACGAACACTGAAGCTTTCTTT; CDR3: CAISPTGTNTEAFF
V: TRBV7-9; J: TRBJ2-5; size: -; D: -; DNA: TGTGCCAGCAGCTTAGTGGGGAATGTGGGGCAAGAGACCCAGTACTTC; CDR3: CASSLVGNVGQETQYF
V: TRBV5-8; J: TRBJ1-2; size: -; D: TRBD1; DNA: TGTGCCAGCAGCTTGGTTACAGGGGACGATGGCTACACCTTC; CDR3: CASSLVTGDDGYTF
V: TRBV18; J: TRBJ1-4; size: -; D: -; DNA: TGTGCCAGCTCACTAGCGCAGGGTGGTCGAAGTGAAAAACTGTTTTTT; CDR3: CASSLAQGGRSEKLFF
V: TRBV28; J: TRBJ1-5; size: -; D: -; DNA: TGTGCCAGCAGAGCAACAAGCAATCAGCCCCAGCATTTT; CDR3: CASRATSNQPQHF
V: TRBV7-9; J: TRBJ2-1; size: -; D: TRBD2; DNA: TGTGCCAGCAGCTTAAAGGGGGCATCTCTAGCGGGAATCAATGAGCAGTTCTTC; CDR3: CASSLKGASLAGINEQFF
V: TRBV19; J: TRBJ1-5; size: -; D: -; DNA: TGTGCCAGTAGTATGATAAAGGGAGGTGGTCAGCCCCAGCATTTT; CDR3: CASSMIKGGGQPQHF
V: TRBV11-2; J: TRBJ1-4; size: -; D: -; DNA: TGTGCCAGCAGCTTAAGTGCAGGGCCGGATGAAAAACTGTTTTTT; CDR3: CASSLSAGPDEKLFF
V: TRBV18; J: TRBJ1-2; size: -; D: TRBD1; DNA: TGTGCCAGCTCCCCGTCCCCCGGGACAGGGGGCGCAGTGGATGGCTACACCTTC; CDR3: CASSPSPGTGGAVDGYTF
V: TRBV29-1; J: TRBJ1-5; size: -; D: TRBD1; DNA: TGCAGCGTTTCCCAGGGGGCTCAGCAGCCCCAGCATTTT; CDR3: CSVSQGAQQPQHF
V: TRBV19; J: TRBJ1-2; size: -; D: -; DNA: TGTGCCAGTACTCCTGACAGGCGTCTCGGTGGCTACACCTTC; CDR3: CASTPDRRLGGYTF
V: TRBV9; J: TRBJ2-5; size: -; D: -; DNA: TGTGCCAGCAGCCTTCCGGGGGGACAGGAGACCCAGTACTTC; CDR3: CASSLPGGQETQYF
V: TRBV30; J: TRBJ2-6; size: -; D: -; DNA: TGTGCCTGCTCTGGATCTGGGGCCAACGTCCTGACTTTC; CDR3: CACSGSGANVLTF
V: TRBV19; J: TRBJ2-7; size: -; D: -; DNA: TGTGCCAGTAGTATCGCAGTCGACTCCTACGAGCAGTACTTC; CDR3: CASSIAVDSYEQYF
V: TRBV20-1; J: TRBJ1-1; size: -; D: TRBD1; DNA: TGCAGTGCGAGAGGGACAGCTGAAGCTTTCTTT; CDR3: CSARGTAEAFF
V: TRBV9; J: TRBJ2-7; size: -; D: TRBD2; DNA: TGTGCCAGCAGCGCCCGTATCCGCCCGCCTAGCGGGGCCAGCTACGAGCAGTACTTC; CDR3: CASSARIRPPSGASYEQYF